The next 17 T cell receptor beta chains were all read from a single sample in a study of vaccination effects on CD4 cells after COVID-19. Generated by immunoSEQ multiplex PCR, the TCRdb table keeps only in-frame clones and is missing some. The repertoire holds 25,000 or so clones, with 60% to 85% as singletons. Viral peptide pools were used in the ViraFEST assay to expand antigen-specific CD4+ T cells, and sequencing came afterward. It was after approximately 11 days of culture that CD4+ T cells were isolated. All vaccine recipients tested negative for nucleocapsid antibodies and had never contracted SARS-CoV-2 infection. Their antigen targets remain unknown. This specimen consisted of CD4+ T cells from PBMCs cultured with HCoV-OC43 spike peptides, obtained before COVID-19 vaccination. Subset denoted: HCoV-OC43 spike overlapping peptide pool stimulation. The receptors derive from a human donor who received a COVID-19 vaccine.

The J gene is TRBJ1-5, the V gene TRBV18; 9 bases are a match to TRBD1. CDR3 size: 17 residues. Germline assignment: CDR1 KGHSH and CDR2 LQKENI. The V gene end was trimmed by 3 bases and the J gene end by 3 bases; junction bases not matched to a gene: 9. CDR3 DNA: TGTGCCAGCTCACCGGGACAGGGATCGGGGAACAATCAGCCCCAGCATTTT. Its protein product is CASSPGQGSGNNQPQHF.

The rearrangement links TRBV23-1 to TRBJ2-5; possible D gene TRBD2, 5 bases. TRBV23-1 is recorded as an ORF, its role being uncertain. V lost 4 bases and J 2 bases, leaving 20 bases between the germline ends. CDR3 size: 17 residues. The CDR3 region is CASSPPPKQGGQETQYF. DNA of the CDR3: TGCGCCAGCAGTCCACCTCCTAAGCAAGGAGGTCAAGAGACCCAGTACTTC.

The V and J genes are TRBV18 and TRBJ2-1, with 15 bases matching TRBD2. Germline values: CDR1 KGHSH, CDR2 LQKENI. The CDR3 is 16 residues long. V was clipped by 4 bases and J by 8 bases; unmatched bases: 6. The CDR3 DNA follows: TGTGCCAGCTCACGACGGACTAGCGGGGGGGCTGATGAGCAGTTCTTC. Translated, it gives CASSRRTSGGADEQFF.

This clone was seen a handful of times. V gene TRBV2 combines with J gene TRBJ1-1; 7 positions agree with TRBD1. V was clipped by 10 bases and J by 0 bases; unmatched bases: 8. This CDR3 region has 14 residues. Germline CDR1 and CDR2: SNHLY and FYNNEI. CDR3 sequence (DNA): TGTGCCACCGGACAGGAAGTTATGAACACTGAAGCTTTCTTT. It specifies CATGQEVMNTEAFF.

This sequence joins TRBV27 and TRBJ1-1; D is ambiguous. V was trimmed by 3 bases and J by 0 bases, leaving 8 bases between them. CDR1 is MNHEY, CDR2 SMNVEV, per germline (reference sequence). The CDR3 is 14 amino acids. The CDR3 is CASSFFGMNTEAFF. The CDR3 bases are TGTGCCAGCAGTTTCTTCGGCATGAACACTGAAGCTTTCTTT.

The chain links TRBV9 to TRBJ2-1; 8 positions match TRBD2. CDR1 and CDR2 from the germline V gene are SGDLS and YYNGEE. CDR3 length equals 17 residues. After removal of 0 bases from V and 0 bases from J, the junction contained 5 bases not matched to a gene. The CDR3 protein is CASSVGELAVSYNEQFF. The DNA for the CDR3 is TGTGCCAGCAGCGTAGGTGAACTAGCGGTCTCCTACAATGAGCAGTTCTTC.

The chain uses TRBV1 and TRBJ1-5. TRBV1 is a pseudogene locus. This CDR3 region has 17 residues. The CDR3 DNA follows: TGCACCAGCAGCCAAGAGTGGGGAGGGAGGTTCAATCAGCCCCAGCATTTT. It codes for CTSSQEWGGRFNQPQHF.

V is TRBV5-1 and J is TRBJ2-3, with D hard to call. Trimming stripped 0 bases from V and 1 base from J, with 3 bases between. Looked up from germline, CDR1 is SGHRS and CDR2 is YFSETQ. The CDR3 contains 13 residues. The CDR3 protein is CASSLAGTDTQYF. The CDR3 DNA reads TGCGCCAGCAGCTTGGCCGGCACAGATACGCAGTATTTT.

This clone has more than one count but fewer than ten. The chain uses TRBV19 and TRBJ1-5, with D hard to call. Germline-derived CDR1 and CDR2 are LNHDA and SQIVND (reference sequence). The length of the CDR3 is 12 residues. Trimming cost V 3 bases and J 7 bases, with 7 bases left between them. CDR3 sequence reads: CASSMLSQPQHF. CDR3 DNA: TGTGCCAGTAGTATGCTCAGCCAGCCCCAGCATTTT.

This clone came up a few times. V and J are TRBV5-1 and TRBJ2-3; possibly TRBD2 for D (6 bases). Trimming stripped 2 bases from V and 2 bases from J, with 9 bases between. Germline loops: CDR1 SGHRS, CDR2 YFSETQ. CDR3 length: 14 residues. The CDR3 reads CASSLTGVTDTQYF. CDR3 bases: TGCGCCAGCAGCTTAACGGGGGTCACAGATACGCAGTATTTT.

V is TRBV7-2 and J is TRBJ2-1; D is ambiguous. Deletions cut 3 bases from V and 0 bases from J, with 6 bases between. CDR3 length: 14 amino acids. Germline V CDR1 and CDR2: SGHTA, FQGNSA. DNA of the CDR3: TGTGCCAGCAGCTTCGACCTCTCCTACAATGAGCAGTTCTTC. Its protein product is CASSFDLSYNEQFF.

In this sample, this clone turned up once. The V gene is TRBV6-1, the J gene TRBJ2-2; D not certain. This CDR3 is built from 15 residues. Trimming stripped 3 bases from V and 4 bases from J, with 12 bases between. CDR1 MNHNS and CDR2 SASEGT come from the germline V gene. The CDR3 nucleotides are TGTGCCAGCAGTGATAGGCAGAGCGCCACCGGGGAGCTGTTTTTT. It yields the protein CASSDRQSATGELFF.

This clone showed up just a few times. The chain couples TRBV9 to TRBJ1-1; no clear D gene. V was clipped by 4 bases and J by 5 bases, with 18 bases between them. The CDR3 spans 15 residues. The germline gives CDR1 SGDLS, CDR2 YYNGEE. The CDR3 here is CASSLPPDLVTEAFF. DNA for the CDR3: TGTGCCAGCAGCCTCCCCCCTGATCTAGTGACTGAAGCTTTCTTT.

The chain has TRBV6-5 and TRBJ1-3, with D possibly TRBD1 on 5 matching bases. The V end was cut by 2 bases, the J end by 4 bases, with 12 bases between. The V gene's germline CDR1 is MNHEY and CDR2 SVGAGI. CDR3 length: 15 amino acids. CDR3 nucleotide sequence: TGTGCCAGCAGTTACCAGCAGGGAAGGGGAAACACCATATATTTT. Translating it yields CASSYQQGRGNTIYF.

V is TRBV3-1 (or the pseudogene TRBV3-2) and J is TRBJ2-3; D may match TRBD1 or TRBD2 (5 bases each). This CDR3 is built from 15 residues. Trimming cost V 4 bases and J 5 bases, with 16 bases left between them. Germline CDR1 is LGHDT and CDR2 is YNNKEL (reference sequence). The CDR3 coding sequence is TGTGCCAGCAGCCGCAGAGAGGGGATGGGAGATACGCAGTATTTT. Translating it yields CASSRREGMGDTQYF.

V gene TRBV2 combines with J gene TRBJ2-5, with D hard to call. Germline CDR1 reads SNHLY; CDR2 reads FYNNEI. This CDR3 comprises 13 residues. V lost 4 bases and J 0 bases, leaving 6 bases between the germline ends. The CDR3 nucleotides are TGTGCCAGCAGTGTGGAGTACCAAGAGACCCAGTACTTC. It translates to CASSVEYQETQYF.

The CDR3 region is CASSLVVRTDTQYF. DNA for the CDR3: TGTGCCAGCAGCTTAGTTGTGCGCACAGATACGCAGTATTTT. The rearrangement joins TRBV11-1 to TRBJ2-3; no reliable D call. The CDR3 totals 14 residues. V dropped 1 base and J dropped 1 base, with 6 bases sitting between them. The germline gives CDR1 SGHAT, CDR2 FQDESV (reference sequence).